This T cell receptor (beta chain) was retrieved from a study of T cell clonotyping in hematopoietic cell transplantation. Study-level findings and limits: CD4 and CD8 repertoire contributions could not be separated without sorting.

V lost 5 bases to trimming and J lost 2 bases; unmatched junction nucleotides: 8. The CDR3 has 15 residues. Per the germline V gene, CDR1 is SEHNR and CDR2 is FQNEAQ (reference sequence). Of note for this clone: Its target is unknown.

Profiling relied on immunoSEQ multiplex PCR, and the TCRdb table lists in-frame clones only, not all of them. Here the sample spans roughly 13,000 clones, around 97% being singletons. Recipient blood drawn about 28 days pretransplant and days 30, 100, 180 after. The TCR comes from a female patient aged 45 to 65 who had an allogeneic stem cell transplant from an unrelated donor, so T cells may come from the graft donor. Some clones in this sample may be carry-over from other donors' samples. The gene calls are TRBV7-9 and TRBJ2-7, with TRBD1 identical over 8 bases. The source was peripheral blood mononuclear cells, collected 30 days after allogeneic stem cell transplant. CDR3 amino acids: CASSLTGTGTYEQYF. In DNA form, the CDR3 reads TGTGCCAGCAGCCTAACCGGGACAGGCACCTACGAGCAGTACTTC.